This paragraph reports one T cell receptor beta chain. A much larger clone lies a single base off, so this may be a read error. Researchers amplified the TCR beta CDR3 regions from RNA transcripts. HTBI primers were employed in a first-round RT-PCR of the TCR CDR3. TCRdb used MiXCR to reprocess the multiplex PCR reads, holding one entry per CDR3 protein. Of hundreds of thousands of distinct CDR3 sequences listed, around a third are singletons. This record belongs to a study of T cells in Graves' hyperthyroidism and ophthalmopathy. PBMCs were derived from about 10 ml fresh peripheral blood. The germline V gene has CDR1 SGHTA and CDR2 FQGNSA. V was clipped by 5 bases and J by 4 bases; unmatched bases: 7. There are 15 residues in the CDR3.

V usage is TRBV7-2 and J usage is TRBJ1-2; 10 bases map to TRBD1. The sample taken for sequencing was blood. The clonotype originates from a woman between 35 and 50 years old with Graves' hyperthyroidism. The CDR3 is CASSRGTGEVYGYTF. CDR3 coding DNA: TGTGCCAGCAGCCGCGGGACAGGGGAGGTCTATGGCTACACCTTC.